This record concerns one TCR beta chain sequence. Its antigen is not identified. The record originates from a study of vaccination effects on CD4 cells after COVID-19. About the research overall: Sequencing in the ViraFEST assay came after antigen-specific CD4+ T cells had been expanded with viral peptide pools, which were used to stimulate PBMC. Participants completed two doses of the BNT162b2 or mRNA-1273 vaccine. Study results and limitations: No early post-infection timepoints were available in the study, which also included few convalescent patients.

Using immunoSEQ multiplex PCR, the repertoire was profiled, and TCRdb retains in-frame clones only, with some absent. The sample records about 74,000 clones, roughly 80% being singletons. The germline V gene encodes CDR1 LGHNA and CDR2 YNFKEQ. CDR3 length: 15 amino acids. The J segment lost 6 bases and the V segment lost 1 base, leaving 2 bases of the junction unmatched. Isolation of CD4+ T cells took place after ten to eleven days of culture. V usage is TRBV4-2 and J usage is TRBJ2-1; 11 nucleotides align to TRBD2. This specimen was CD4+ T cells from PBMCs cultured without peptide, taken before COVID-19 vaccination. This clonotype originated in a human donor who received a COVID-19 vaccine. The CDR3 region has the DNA TGTGCCAGCAGCCAAGGGACTAGCGGGTTCAATGAGCAGTTCTTC. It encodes CASSQGTSGFNEQFF.